What follows is one T cell receptor beta chain and its context. Its antigen is unidentified. This CDR3 has 16 amino acids. Germline CDR1 is SGHTA and CDR2 is FQGNSA. The sample belongs to a study of CXCR3-negative and CXCR3-positive naive CD8 T cells. The study, taken as a whole, reports: Cryopreservation partially lowered CXCR3 expression, so most assays used fresh PBMCs. CXCR3-positive naive cells carried more hydrophobic TRB CDR3s than CXCR3-negative ones. Similar TRBV-TRBJ usage characterized naive CXCR3-negative and CXCR3-positive cells; memory cells differed. It was found that naive subsets had comparable surface CD5, and TCR strength was inferred from TRB CDR3 properties.

Through 5' RACE with UMI labels, the TRB cDNA libraries were prepared. TCRdb processed the 5' RACE reads again and assigns one entry to each CDR3 protein, with no DNA. The sample includes some 120,000 distinct CDR3 sequences. The chain links TRBV7-2 to TRBJ2-7; TCRdb's assignment of TRBD2 cannot be checked, as there is no DNA. The sequenced sample consisted of naive CXCR3+ CD8+ T cells from blood. Stated subset: CD45RO-CCR7+CD27+CD95- naive CD8+ T cells expressing CXCR3 (TNR3+). The sequence came from a human donor in good health. Some clones in this sample may be carry-over from other donors' samples. This chain's CDR3 is CASRLLLAGGLGEQYF. Supplemented by reference TRBV7-2 and TRBJ2-7, the full variable domain reads GAGVSQSPSNKVTEKGKDVELRCDPISGHTALYWYRQSLGQGLEFLIYFQGNSAPDKSGLPSDRFSAERTGGSVSTLTIQRTQQEDSAVYLCASRLLLAGGLGEQYFGPGTRLTVT.